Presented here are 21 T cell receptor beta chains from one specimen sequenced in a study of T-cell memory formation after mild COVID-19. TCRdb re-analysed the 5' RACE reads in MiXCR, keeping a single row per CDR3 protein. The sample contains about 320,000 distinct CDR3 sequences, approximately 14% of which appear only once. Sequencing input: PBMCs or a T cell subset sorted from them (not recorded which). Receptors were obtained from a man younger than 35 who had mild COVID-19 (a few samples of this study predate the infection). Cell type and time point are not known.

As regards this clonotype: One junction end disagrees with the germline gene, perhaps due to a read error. The CDR3 is CASSQLFSNEQFF. CDR3 coding DNA: TGTGCTAGCAGCCAGTTATTCTCCAATGAGCAGTTCTTC. This sequence joins TRBV7-7 and TRBJ2-1; no reliable D call. The CDR3 spans 13 residues. Germline-derived CDR1 and CDR2 are SSHAT and FNYEAQ (reference sequence).

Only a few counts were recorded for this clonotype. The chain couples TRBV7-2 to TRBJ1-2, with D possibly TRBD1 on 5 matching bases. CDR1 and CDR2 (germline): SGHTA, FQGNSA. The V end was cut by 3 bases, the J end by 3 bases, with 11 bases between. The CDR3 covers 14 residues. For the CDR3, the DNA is TGTGCCAGCAGCTTTATTAGGGGTGACTATGGCTACACCTTC. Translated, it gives CASSFIRGDYGYTF. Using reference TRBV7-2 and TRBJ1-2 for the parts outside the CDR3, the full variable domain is GAGVSQSPSNKVTEKGKDVELRCDPISGHTALYWYRQSLGQGLEFLIYFQGNSAPDKSGLPSDRFSAERTGGSVSTLTIQRTQQEDSAVYLCASSFIRGDYGYTFGSGTRLTVV.

CDR3 bases: TGTGCCACCAGTGACCCCGGGACTAGCGGGGGGGAAGATACGCAGTATTTT. Residues: CATSDPGTSGGEDTQYF. This chain links TRBV24-1 with TRBJ2-3, with 16 bases lining up with TRBD2. Germline loops: CDR1 KGHDR, CDR2 SFDVKD. The CDR3 runs 17 residues. V dropped 4 bases and J dropped 5; count of bases not matched to a gene: 5.

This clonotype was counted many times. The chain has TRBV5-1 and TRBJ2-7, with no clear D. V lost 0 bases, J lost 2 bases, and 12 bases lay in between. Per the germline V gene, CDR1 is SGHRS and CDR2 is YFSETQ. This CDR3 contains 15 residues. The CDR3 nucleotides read TGCGCCAGCAGCTTGGAAGCAGGCGGCACCTACGAGCAGTACGTC. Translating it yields CASSLEAGGTYEQYV.

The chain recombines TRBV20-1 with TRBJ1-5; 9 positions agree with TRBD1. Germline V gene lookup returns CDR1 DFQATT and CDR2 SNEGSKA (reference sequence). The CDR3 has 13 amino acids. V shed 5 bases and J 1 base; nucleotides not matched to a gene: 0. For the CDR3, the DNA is TGCAGTGCTGGACAGGGGAGCAATCAGCCCCAGCATTTT. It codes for CSAGQGSNQPQHF.

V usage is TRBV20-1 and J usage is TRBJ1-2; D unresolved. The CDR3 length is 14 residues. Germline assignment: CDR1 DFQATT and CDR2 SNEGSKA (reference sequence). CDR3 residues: CSARWRTTNYGYTF. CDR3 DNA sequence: TGCAGCGCCCGGTGGAGAACCACTAACTATGGCTACACCTTC.

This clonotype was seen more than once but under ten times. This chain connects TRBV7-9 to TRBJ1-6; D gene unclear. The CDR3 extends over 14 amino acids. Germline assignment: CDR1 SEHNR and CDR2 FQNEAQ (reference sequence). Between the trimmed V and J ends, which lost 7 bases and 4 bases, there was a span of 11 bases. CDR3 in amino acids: CASILDGYNSPLHF. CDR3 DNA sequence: TGTGCCAGCATCCTAGACGGGTATAATTCACCCCTCCACTTT.

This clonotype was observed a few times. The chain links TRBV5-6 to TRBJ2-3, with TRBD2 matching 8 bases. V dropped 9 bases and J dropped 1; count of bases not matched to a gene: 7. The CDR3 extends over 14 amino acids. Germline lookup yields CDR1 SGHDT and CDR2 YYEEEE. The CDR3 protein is CATSSGGRTDTQYF. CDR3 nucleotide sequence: TGTGCCACTAGCTCGGGGGGGCGCACAGATACGCAGTATTTT.

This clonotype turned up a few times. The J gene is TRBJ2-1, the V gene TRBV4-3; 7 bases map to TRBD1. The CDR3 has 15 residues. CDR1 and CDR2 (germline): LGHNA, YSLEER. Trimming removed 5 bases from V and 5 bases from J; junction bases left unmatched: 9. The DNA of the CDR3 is TGCGCCAGCAGCAAGTACGGTCAGGGGGACAATGAGCAGTTCTTC. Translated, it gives CASSKYGQGDNEQFF.

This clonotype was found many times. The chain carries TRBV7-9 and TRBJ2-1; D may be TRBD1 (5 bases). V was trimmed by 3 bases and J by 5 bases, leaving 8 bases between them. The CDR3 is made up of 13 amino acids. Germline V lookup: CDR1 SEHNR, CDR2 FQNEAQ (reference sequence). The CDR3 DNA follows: TGTGCCAGCAGCTTTCAGGGTAACAATGAGCAGTTCTTC. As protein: CASSFQGNNEQFF.

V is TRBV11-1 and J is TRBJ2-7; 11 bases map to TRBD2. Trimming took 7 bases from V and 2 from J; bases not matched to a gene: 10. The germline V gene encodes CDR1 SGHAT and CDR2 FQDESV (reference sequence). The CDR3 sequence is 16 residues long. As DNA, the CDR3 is TGTGCCAGCACCCCCGGAGTGACTAGCGGGGCCTACGAGCAGTACTTC. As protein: CASTPGVTSGAYEQYF.

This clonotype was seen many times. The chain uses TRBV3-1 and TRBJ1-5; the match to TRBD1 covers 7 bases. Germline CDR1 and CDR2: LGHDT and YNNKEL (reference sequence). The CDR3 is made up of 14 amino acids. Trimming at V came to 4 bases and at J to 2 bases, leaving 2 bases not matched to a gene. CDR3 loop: CASSPDRGNQPQHF. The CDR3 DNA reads TGTGCCAGCAGCCCCGACAGGGGCAATCAGCCCCAGCATTTT.

CDR3 in DNA: TGTGCCAGCAGTTTAAGGAACGGACACCGTCAGCACGAGCAGTACTTC. Translation: CASSLRNGHRQHEQYF. The chain carries TRBV27 and TRBJ2-7; maybe TRBD1 (5 bases). This CDR3 is 16 amino acids long. Germline values: CDR1 MNHEY, CDR2 SMNVEV (reference sequence). Trimming left V 2 bases short and J 5 bases short, with 19 bases between.

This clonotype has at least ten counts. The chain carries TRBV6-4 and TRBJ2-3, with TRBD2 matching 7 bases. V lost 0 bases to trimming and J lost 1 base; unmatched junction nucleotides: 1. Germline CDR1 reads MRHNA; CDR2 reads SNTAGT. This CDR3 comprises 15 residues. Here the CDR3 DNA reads TGTGCCAGCAGTGACTCGAGCGGGGGCACAGATACGCAGTATTTT. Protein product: CASSDSSGGTDTQYF.

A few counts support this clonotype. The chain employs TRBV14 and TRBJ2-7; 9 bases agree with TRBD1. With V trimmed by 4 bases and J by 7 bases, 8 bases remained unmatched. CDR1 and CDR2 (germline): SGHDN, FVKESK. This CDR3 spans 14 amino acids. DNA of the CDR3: TGTGCCAGCAGCCGAACAGGGGGCTTGGGGGAGCAGTACGTC. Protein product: CASSRTGGLGEQYV.

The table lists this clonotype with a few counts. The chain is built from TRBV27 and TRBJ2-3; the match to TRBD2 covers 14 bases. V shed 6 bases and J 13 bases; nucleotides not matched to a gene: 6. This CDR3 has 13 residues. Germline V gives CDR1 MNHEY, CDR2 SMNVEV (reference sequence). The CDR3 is CASRRLAGGSKYF. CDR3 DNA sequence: TGTGCCAGCAGGCGACTAGCGGGGGGGTCGAAGTATTTT.

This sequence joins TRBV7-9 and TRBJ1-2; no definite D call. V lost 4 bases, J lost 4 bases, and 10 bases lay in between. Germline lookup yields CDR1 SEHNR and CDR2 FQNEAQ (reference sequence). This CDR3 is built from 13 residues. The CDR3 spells CASSSPSPYGYTF. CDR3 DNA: TGTGCCAGCAGCTCCCCGAGTCCCTATGGCTACACCTTC.

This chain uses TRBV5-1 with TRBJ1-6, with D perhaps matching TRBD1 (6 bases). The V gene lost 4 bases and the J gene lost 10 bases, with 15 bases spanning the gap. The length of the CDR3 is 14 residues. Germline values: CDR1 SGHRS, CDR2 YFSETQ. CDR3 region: CASSPGTGASPLHF. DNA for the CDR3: TGCGCCAGCAGCCCCGGGACGGGGGCATCACCCCTCCACTTT.

CDR3 in DNA: TGTGCCAGCAGCTTACGCCCGACTAGCGGGGGCCGCAATGAGCAGTTCTTC. Its protein product is CASSLRPTSGGRNEQFF. V usage is TRBV7-9 and J usage is TRBJ2-1; 12 bases match TRBD2. The CDR3 is made up of 17 amino acids. Looked up from germline, CDR1 is SEHNR and CDR2 is FQNEAQ (reference sequence). V trimming: 2 bases; J trimming: 6 bases; junction bases outside the gene matches: 8.

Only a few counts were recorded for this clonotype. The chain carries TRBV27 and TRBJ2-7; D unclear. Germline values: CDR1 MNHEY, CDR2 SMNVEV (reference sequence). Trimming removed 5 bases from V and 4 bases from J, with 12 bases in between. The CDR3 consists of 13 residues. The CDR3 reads CASSPRANYEQYV. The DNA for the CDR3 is TGTGCCAGCAGTCCTCGGGCCAATTACGAGCAGTACGTC.

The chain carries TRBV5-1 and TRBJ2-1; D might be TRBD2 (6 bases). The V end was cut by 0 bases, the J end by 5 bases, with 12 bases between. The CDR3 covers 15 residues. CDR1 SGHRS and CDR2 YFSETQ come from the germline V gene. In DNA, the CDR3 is TGCGCCAGCAGCTTGGGTTTAGCGGACCACAATGAGCAGTTCTTC. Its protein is CASSLGLADHNEQFF.